This record concerns one TCR beta chain sequence. This clone was picked up many times. Its antigen remains undetermined. Base qualities are not recorded, but no much larger clone differs from it by a single base. CDR1 and CDR2, per the germline V gene, are SGHTA and FQGNSA. V is cut by 1 base and J by 5 bases, and the space between the germline ends is 6 bases. From cysteine to phenylalanine, the CDR3 is 13 amino acids long. Just CDR3 DNA is preserved here, 39 bases in frame from base 1. Receptor libraries were prepared by PCR. For sequencing, an Illumina HiSeq 4000 was employed. High-throughput sequencing was used to profile the TCR beta-chain CDR3 region of each patient. The paper's data handling went like this. Drawing on CDR3 differences between clinicopathological groups, the researchers built a classifier meant to tell apart patients with distant-metastatic papillary thyroid cancer. Repertoire diversity was assessed with the Shannon index, and tumor-blood repertoire similarity with the Morisita-Horn index. The public reads were quality trimmed at Q25 with fastp and then assembled into clones with MiXCR by TCRdb, keeping productive beta chains. The V and J calls, along with clone size, are taken from TCRdb and not from the paper's own processing. Here the sample has tens of thousands of clones; roughly 12% occur a single time. The ten largest clones take up about 9% of the sample.

The data originate from a study of metastatic and nonmetastatic thyroid tumors (TCRdb year 2020). Regarding the research as a whole: The researchers compared repertoires between peripheral blood samples and tumor or nodule tissue samples from patients with malignant or benign thyroid disease.

General findings and caveats noted by the study authors: In both blood and tumor samples, TCR beta diversity was reported to be significantly higher in malignant tumors than in benign nodules.

No treatment had been received by any patient before thyroid surgery. The study retrospectively analysed patient clinical samples collected from about 2012 to 2018 using T-cell receptor beta sequencing. This sequence uses TRBV7-2 and TRBJ1-5; no D segment can be confidently identified. The sample was blood. This clonotype was sampled from a male donor with papillary thyroid cancer or a benign thyroid nodule (not recorded which). Some clones in this sample may be carry-over from other donors' samples. The DNA sequence reads TGTGCCAGCAGCTTAGTTGCACATCAGCCCCAGCATTTT. Translated, it reads CASSLVAHQPQHF.